Following are 3 T cell receptor beta chains from one sample sequenced in a study of T cell repertoires in aging, cancer and after chemotherapy. TCR beta rearrangements were amplified from peripheral blood genomic DNA. Multiplex touch-down PCR with TRB-A/B primers amplified rearranged V-D-J TRB sequences. TCRdb reprocessed the multiplex PCR reads via MiXCR and lists one record per CDR3 protein. The data show 3,500 to 5,000 distinct CDR3 sequences, 55% to 70% seen once. The source material was blood. The receptors stem from a human donor with a solid tumor.

The rearrangement joins TRBV6-5 to TRBJ1-2, with 9 bases that match TRBD1. The trim removed 6 bases at V and 5 bases at J, leaving 4 bases unmatched. This CDR3 has 13 residues. The germline gives CDR1 MNHEY, CDR2 SVGAGI. Written as DNA, the CDR3 is TGTGCCAGCAGGGGGACAGGGCGTTATGGCTACACCTTC. The encoded protein is CASRGTGRYGYTF.

The chain employs TRBV20-1 and TRBJ1-2; D call uncertain. Per the germline V gene, CDR1 is DFQATT and CDR2 is SNEGSKA (reference sequence). The V end was cut by 5 bases, the J end by 8 bases, with 12 bases between. This CDR3 region has 11 residues. The CDR3 is CSAPSSRGYTF. The CDR3 coding sequence is TGCAGTGCTCCTTCAAGTCGCGGCTACACCTTC.

This clonotype was seen a few times. This chain connects TRBV19 to TRBJ1-2; 8 nucleotides line up with TRBD1. Germline CDR1 LNHDA, CDR2 SQIVND (reference sequence). The V gene end was trimmed by 3 bases and the J gene end by 4 bases; junction bases not matched to a gene: 4. The CDR3 loop spans 14 amino acids. CDR3 nucleotide sequence: TGTGCCAGTAGTATCTTCCAGGGGGCCTATGGCTACACCTTC. Protein product: CASSIFQGAYGYTF.